This TCR beta chain was sequenced in a study of blood T cell repertoires in COVID-19. About the study: Samples came from the United States, Italy and Spain, spanning acute and convalescent COVID-19. The cDNA or gDNA used as material had been derived from T cells, B-cell-depleted T cells, or PBMCs.

This clone was observed at least ten times. After removal of 6 bases from V and 0 bases from J, the junction contained 15 bases not matched to a gene. The CDR3 loop spans 19 amino acids. CDR1 is SGHTS, CDR2 YDEGEE, per germline. In the study's own analysis: The authors estimated nucleated cell counts from reference gene primer amplification. TCRdb keeps only in-frame clones here, not all; method: immunoSEQ multiplex PCR. The V and J calls and clone size come from that table; D and trimming were worked out from the DNA. The table has 85,000 to 120,000 clones, about two thirds seen once; the top ten hold roughly 0.9%.

J is TRBJ1-3 and V is TRBV5-8, with 10 bases that match TRBD1. Sequenced sample: peripheral blood. The TCR comes from a human donor with acute or convalescent COVID-19. The donor label of this sample is uncertain. CDR3 loop: CASTRRQGAYFLSGNTIYF. The CDR3 DNA reads as TGTGCCAGCACCCGCCGACAGGGGGCTTATTTCCTCTCTGGAAACACCATATATTTT.